Listed below are T cell receptor beta chains from one sample, sequenced in a study of T cell responses to AZD1222 COVID-19 vaccine. Data came from immunoSEQ multiplex PCR; TCRdb stores just in-frame clones and leaves some out. This table has about 130,000 clones, approximately 90% appearing once. The sequencing here drew on peripheral blood, taken on day 0 of AZD1222 vaccination. These receptors were obtained from an adult in good health. Each CDR3 is given with its conserved first and last residue. The D gene is left open where the match is weak. Some rows have no size entry. The others give once, few or many, or a class for an expanded clone.

clone size: medium-sized
V gene: TRBV2
J gene: TRBJ2-1
D gene: -
CDR3 protein: CASTGSRAHEQFF
CDR3 DNA: TGTGCCTCCACGGGAAGTAGAGCCCATGAGCAGTTCTTC

clone size: -
V gene: TRBV7-8
J gene: TRBJ1-2
D gene: TRBD1
CDR3 protein: CASSLAQLGQGLGYTF
CDR3 DNA: TGTGCCAGCAGCTTAGCGCAGCTAGGACAGGGCCTTGGCTACACCTTC

clone size: -
V gene: TRBV7-2
J gene: TRBJ1-5
D gene: -
CDR3 protein: CASSPSVLGVGQPQHF
CDR3 DNA: TGTGCCAGCAGCCCATCGGTACTGGGGGTAGGTCAGCCCCAGCATTTT

clone size: -
V gene: TRBV5-1
J gene: TRBJ2-5
D gene: -
CDR3 protein: CASSLLSPGETQYF
CDR3 DNA: TGCGCCAGCAGCTTATTATCTCCTGGGGAGACCCAGTACTTC

clone size: -
V gene: TRBV6-5
J gene: TRBJ1-3
D gene: -
CDR3 protein: CASSPLGSGNTIYF
CDR3 DNA: TGTGCCAGCAGCCCGCTGGGCTCTGGAAACACCATATATTTT

clone size: -
V gene: TRBV18
J gene: TRBJ1-1
D gene: TRBD1
CDR3 protein: CASSQDRLNTEAFF
CDR3 DNA: TGTGCCAGCTCTCAGGACAGGTTGAACACTGAAGCTTTCTTT

clone size: -
V gene: TRBV30
J gene: TRBJ1-5
D gene: TRBD1
CDR3 protein: CAWSLNPGQGNQPQHF
CDR3 DNA: TGTGCCTGGAGTCTAAACCCGGGACAGGGGAATCAGCCCCAGCATTTT

clone size: -
V gene: TRBV10-3
J gene: TRBJ2-2
D gene: -
CDR3 protein: CAISELARGTGELFF
CDR3 DNA: TGTGCCATCAGTGAGTTAGCAAGGGGAACCGGGGAGCTGTTTTTT

clone size: -
V gene: TRBV7-9
J gene: TRBJ1-5
D gene: -
CDR3 protein: CASSRGEDQPQHF
CDR3 DNA: TGTGCCAGCAGCCGGGGGGAAGATCAGCCCCAGCATTTT

clone size: -
V gene: TRBV6-2/TRBV6-3
J gene: TRBJ2-1
D gene: -
CDR3 protein: CASSPNPSGRPNEQFF
CDR3 DNA: TGTGCCAGCAGTCCAAACCCCTCCGGGCGACCAAATGAGCAGTTCTTC

clone size: -
V gene: TRBV30
J gene: TRBJ2-5
D gene: -
CDR3 protein: CAWSVLRGKETQYF
CDR3 DNA: TGTGCCTGGAGTGTCCTACGGGGAAAAGAGACCCAGTACTTC

clone size: -
V gene: TRBV24-1
J gene: TRBJ1-4
D gene: TRBD1
CDR3 protein: CATSGAGGNEKLFF
CDR3 DNA: TGTGCCACCAGTGGGGCAGGGGGAAATGAAAAACTGTTTTTT

clone size: -
V gene: TRBV30
J gene: TRBJ2-5
D gene: -
CDR3 protein: CAWMGEVGETQYF
CDR3 DNA: TGTGCCTGGATGGGGGAGGTTGGGGAGACCCAGTACTTC

clone size: -
V gene: TRBV5-8
J gene: TRBJ2-7
D gene: -
CDR3 protein: CASSLGTPITYEQYF
CDR3 DNA: TGTGCCAGCAGCTTGGGGACACCGATCACCTACGAGCAGTACTTC

clone size: -
V gene: TRBV18
J gene: TRBJ1-2
D gene: -
CDR3 protein: CASSPPSARANYGYTF
CDR3 DNA: TGTGCCAGCTCACCACCGTCGGCCAGGGCGAACTATGGCTACACCTTC

clone size: few
V gene: TRBV19
J gene: TRBJ2-2
D gene: -
CDR3 protein: CASSIGVGRELFF
CDR3 DNA: TGTGCCAGTAGTATCGGGGTTGGTCGGGAGCTGTTTTTT

clone size: -
V gene: TRBV7-9
J gene: TRBJ2-3
D gene: -
CDR3 protein: CASSPNHGLTQYF
CDR3 DNA: TGTGCCAGCAGCCCTAATCATGGTCTTACGCAGTATTTT

clone size: -
V gene: TRBV6-5
J gene: TRBJ1-2
D gene: TRBD1
CDR3 protein: CASSYSGTGVGYTF
CDR3 DNA: TGTGCCAGCAGTTACTCCGGGACAGGGGTCGGCTACACCTTC

clone size: -
V gene: TRBV7-2
J gene: TRBJ2-7
D gene: -
CDR3 protein: CASSYYGLTEQYF
CDR3 DNA: TGTGCCAGCAGCTACTACGGCCTCACCGAGCAGTACTTC

clone size: -
V gene: TRBV30
J gene: TRBJ1-5
D gene: -
CDR3 protein: CAWSVRGDQPQHF
CDR3 DNA: TGTGCCTGGAGTGTGCGGGGAGATCAGCCCCAGCATTTT

clone size: -
V gene: TRBV5-4
J gene: TRBJ1-5
D gene: TRBD1
CDR3 protein: CASSRQGGNQPQHF
CDR3 DNA: TGTGCCAGCAGCCGACAGGGAGGAAACCAGCCCCAGCATTTT

clone size: -
V gene: TRBV6-1
J gene: TRBJ1-6
D gene: -
CDR3 protein: CASSEFFEESSYNSPLHF
CDR3 DNA: TGTGCCAGCAGTGAATTTTTCGAAGAGAGCTCCTATAATTCACCCCTCCACTTT

clone size: -
V gene: TRBV2
J gene: TRBJ1-5
D gene: -
CDR3 protein: CASSEGDQPQHF
CDR3 DNA: TGTGCCAGCAGTGAAGGGGATCAGCCCCAGCATTTT

clone size: -
V gene: TRBV27
J gene: TRBJ2-1
D gene: TRBD1
CDR3 protein: CASRGQGINEQFF
CDR3 DNA: TGTGCCAGCCGGGGACAGGGGATCAATGAGCAGTTCTTC